Listed below are T cell receptor beta chains from one sample, sequenced in a study of shared clonotypes between healthy human individuals. Clones were read by immunoSEQ multiplex PCR, and TCRdb kept only the in-frame ones, dropping some. The sample shows about 360,000 clones, about 73% of them seen only once. Specimen: memory CD4+ T cells sorted from blood. Every receptor here comes from a man aged 25-40 years in good health. Each CDR3 is given with its conserved first and last residue. Each record gives: V gene, clone size, CDR3 length, D gene, J gene, CDR3 protein, CDR3 DNA. A D gene is named only where the DNA matches it firmly. Not every row has a clone size; where given, it reads once, few, many or a size class.

V gene: TRBV28; clone size: few; CDR3 length: 15; D gene: -; J gene: TRBJ2-6; CDR3 protein: CASRHQSSGANVLTF; CDR3 DNA: TGTGCCAGCCGACATCAAAGCTCTGGGGCCAACGTCCTGACTTTC
V gene: TRBV15; clone size: -; CDR3 length: 15; D gene: TRBD2; J gene: TRBJ2-7; CDR3 protein: CATRRGRELSYEQYF; CDR3 DNA: TGTGCCACCAGGCGGGGGAGGGAACTCTCCTACGAGCAGTACTTC
V gene: TRBV19; clone size: -; CDR3 length: 14; D gene: -; J gene: TRBJ2-7; CDR3 protein: CASSNQLGTYEQYF; CDR3 DNA: TGTGCCAGTAGTAATCAGTTGGGAACCTACGAGCAGTACTTC
V gene: TRBV5-1; clone size: once; CDR3 length: 16; D gene: TRBD2; J gene: TRBJ2-7; CDR3 protein: CASSLVLAGGTYEQYF; CDR3 DNA: TGCGCCAGCAGCTTGGTTCTCGCGGGGGGGACCTACGAGCAGTACTTC
V gene: TRBV28; clone size: -; CDR3 length: 11; D gene: TRBD1; J gene: TRBJ2-7; CDR3 protein: CASSDRGEQYF; CDR3 DNA: TGTGCCAGCAGTGACAGGGGCGAGCAGTACTTC
V gene: TRBV7-8; clone size: -; CDR3 length: 13; D gene: -; J gene: TRBJ1-1; CDR3 protein: CASSRGKNTEAFF; CDR3 DNA: TGTGCCAGCAGCCGCGGGAAGAACACTGAAGCTTTCTTT
V gene: TRBV28; clone size: -; CDR3 length: 13; D gene: -; J gene: TRBJ2-7; CDR3 protein: CATLAINPYEQYF; CDR3 DNA: TGTGCCACCTTAGCGATCAACCCCTACGAGCAGTACTTC
V gene: TRBV5-8; clone size: -; CDR3 length: 14; D gene: -; J gene: TRBJ2-7; CDR3 protein: CASKPRRSSYEQYF; CDR3 DNA: TGTGCCAGCAAGCCCCGGAGAAGCTCCTACGAGCAGTACTTC
V gene: TRBV9; clone size: -; CDR3 length: 15; D gene: TRBD1; J gene: TRBJ1-2; CDR3 protein: CASSVAGQGTYGYTF; CDR3 DNA: TGTGCCAGCAGCGTAGCTGGACAGGGGACCTATGGCTACACCTTC
V gene: TRBV5-5; clone size: -; CDR3 length: 16; D gene: TRBD1; J gene: TRBJ2-2; CDR3 protein: CASSLGGTGVSGELFF; CDR3 DNA: TGTGCCAGCAGCTTGGGTGGGACAGGGGTAAGCGGGGAGCTGTTTTTT
V gene: TRBV27; clone size: -; CDR3 length: 13; D gene: -; J gene: TRBJ2-3; CDR3 protein: CASSLSITDTQYF; CDR3 DNA: TGTGCCAGCAGTTTAAGTATCACAGATACGCAGTATTTT
V gene: TRBV29-1; clone size: -; CDR3 length: 10; D gene: -; J gene: TRBJ1-2; CDR3 protein: CSVGTDGYTF; CDR3 DNA: TGCAGCGTTGGGACGGATGGCTACACCTTC
V gene: TRBV30; clone size: many; CDR3 length: 12; D gene: -; J gene: TRBJ2-7; CDR3 protein: CAWSAQGYEQYF; CDR3 DNA: TGTGCCTGGAGTGCTCAGGGCTACGAGCAGTACTTC
V gene: TRBV5-8; clone size: many; CDR3 length: 14; D gene: TRBD1; J gene: TRBJ2-5; CDR3 protein: CASSGFRGPETQYF; CDR3 DNA: TGTGCCAGCAGCGGTTTCAGGGGGCCCGAGACCCAGTACTTC
V gene: TRBV15; clone size: -; CDR3 length: 14; D gene: -; J gene: TRBJ2-4; CDR3 protein: CATSRDMGHAIQYF; CDR3 DNA: TGTGCCACCAGCAGAGATATGGGCCATGCCATTCAGTACTTC